This is a list of T cell receptor beta chains from one sample in a study of blood T cells in healthy people across ages. TCRdb analysed the 5' RACE reads with MiXCR anew, one entry per CDR3 protein. This sample has roughly 1,700,000 distinct CDR3 sequences; 28% occur once, and the top ten carry 7.7%. Sequenced input: blood. These receptors were obtained from a woman younger than 45 in good health. Both conserved end residues are part of each CDR3. D genes are given only for firm matches. Clone size is not always given. Where it is, it says once, few, many or a class for expanded clones.

>TRBV20-1|once|TRBJ1-2|TRBD1
TGCAGTGCTACTATCGGGACAGCCAACTATGGCTACACCTTC
CSATIGTANYGYTF
>TRBV10-3|few|TRBJ1-2|.
TGTGCCATTCGGGATGTTTCTTTAACCTATGGCTACACCTTC
CAIRDVSLTYGYTF
>TRBV5-5|few|TRBJ2-1|TRBD2
TGTGCCAGCAGCTTTAAGGGGGAAGCAGGCCTAGCGGGGTACAATGAGCAGTTCTTC
CASSFKGEAGLAGYNEQFF
>TRBV4-1|.|TRBJ1-2|.
TGCGCCAGCAGCCAAGATGGCCCTACGGGGTATGGCTACACCTTC
CASSQDGPTGYGYTF
>TRBV20-1|.|TRBJ2-3|.
TGCAGTGCTAGAGCACAGGGCCTGCGCACAGATACGCAGTATTTT
CSARAQGLRTDTQYF
>TRBV12-3/TRBV12-4|.|TRBJ2-3|.
TGTGCCAGCAGTTTAGGCGGGCAGGCCCCAGATACGCAGTATTTT
CASSLGGQAPDTQYF
>TRBV12-3/TRBV12-4|.|TRBJ2-2|TRBD1
TGTGCCAGCAGTTTCGGACAGGGCGTAGAGACCGGGGAGCTGTTTTTT
CASSFGQGVETGELFF
>TRBV20-1|.|TRBJ2-1|.
TGCAGTGCTAGACTGACAGGAGGCCACTACAATGAGCAGTTCTTC
CSARLTGGHYNEQFF
>TRBV24-1|.|TRBJ2-2|.
TGTGCCACCAGTGCTCACGGGCCGAACACCGGGGAGCTGTTTTTT
CATSAHGPNTGELFF
>TRBV7-2|few|TRBJ2-7|.
TGTGCCAGCAGCTCAGCTTGGCAGGGCGAGCAGTACTTC
CASSSAWQGEQYF
>TRBV7-2|.|TRBJ2-1|.
TGTGCCAGGGCGTTAGGCAGCCCCCATGAGCAGTTCTTC
CARALGSPHEQFF
>TRBV6-6|.|TRBJ1-1|.
TGTGCCAGCAGTCGGGCGAGCACTGAAGCTTTCTTT
CASSRASTEAFF
>TRBV20-1|few|TRBJ2-1|.
TGCAGTGCTAGGGGGCACCCGGACGATGAGCAGTTCTTC
CSARGHPDDEQFF
>TRBV27|few|TRBJ2-6|.
TGTGCCAGCAGTTTTGGGGGGCGCGGGGCCAACGTCCTGACTTTC
CASSFGGRGANVLTF
>TRBV30|.|TRBJ1-3|.
TGTGCCTGGAGTGAATATGGAAACACCATATATTTT
CAWSEYGNTIYF
>TRBV5-1|.|TRBJ2-7|.
TGCGCCAGCAGCTTGGAGGACGGGGTCCCCTACGAGCAGTACTTC
CASSLEDGVPYEQYF
>TRBV6-5|few|TRBJ2-7|TRBD1
TGTGCCAGCAGTTACGACCGGGACAGGGGGGTCGAGCAGTACTTC
CASSYDRDRGVEQYF
>TRBV6-5|.|TRBJ2-6|.
TGTGCCAGCAGTATTCAGGGCCTCTCTGGGGCCAACGTCCTGACTTTC
CASSIQGLSGANVLTF
>TRBV12-3/TRBV12-4|.|TRBJ2-1|.
TGTGCCAGCAGTTTTGAGGTCAATGAGCAGTTCTTC
CASSFEVNEQFF
>TRBV20-1|many|TRBJ2-4|TRBD2
TGCAGTGCTAGCACCAGCGGGAGGAACATTCAGTACTTC
CSASTSGRNIQYF
>TRBV27|few|TRBJ1-2|.
TGTGCCAGCAGTTTCGGCGGGGTAGGGGGCTACACCTTC
CASSFGGVGGYTF
>TRBV6-5|.|TRBJ2-3|.
TGTGCCAGCAGTTATCCGACCACAGATACGCAGTATTTT
CASSYPTTDTQYF
>TRBV6-5|.|TRBJ2-1|.
TGTGCCAGCAGTCCAGGACGAGTGGGGTACAATGAGCAGTTCTTC
CASSPGRVGYNEQFF
>TRBV10-2|.|TRBJ2-5|.
TGCGCCAGCAGCACTACCCTTAAAGAGACCCAGTACTTC
CASSTTLKETQYF
>TRBV15|few|TRBJ2-1|.
TGTGCCACCAGCAGAGTCCCTTTGGTGACCTCCTACAATGAGCAGTTCTTC
CATSRVPLVTSYNEQFF
>TRBV10-3|few|TRBJ2-7|.
TGTGCCATCAGTGAGGGGCTCGGCTACGAGCAGTACTTC
CAISEGLGYEQYF
>TRBV6-5|.|TRBJ2-3|.
TGTGCCAGCAGTTACTCGGCGCCGGGAGTAGATACGCAGTATTTT
CASSYSAPGVDTQYF
>TRBV3-1|.|TRBJ2-5|TRBD2
TGTGCCAGCAGCCATAGCGGGGAAGAGACCCAGTACTTC
CASSHSGEETQYF
>TRBV3-1|.|TRBJ2-3|TRBD1
TGTGCCACCTCCCGACCCGCGGGACAGGGAATCGCAGATACGCAGTATTTT
CATSRPAGQGIADTQYF
>TRBV2|.|TRBJ1-3|.
TGTGCCAGCAACGAGCAGGGGAGCTCTGGAAACACCATATATTTT
CASNEQGSSGNTIYF
>TRBV4-3|.|TRBJ2-2|.
TGCGCCAGCAGGAGGGGAGTGAACACCGGGGAGCTGTTTTTT
CASRRGVNTGELFF
>TRBV20-1|few|TRBJ2-3|.
TGCAGTGCTAGAGGTTACCTCAGCGCGACCACTGGGGAGCCCCATAGCACAGATACGCAGTATTTT
CSARGYLSATTGEPHSTDTQYF
>TRBV7-2|few|TRBJ2-1|TRBD2
TGTGCCAGCAGACCAACTAGCGGGCCGAGCTCCTACAATGAGCAGTTCTTC
CASRPTSGPSSYNEQFF
>TRBV20-1|.|TRBJ2-1|TRBD2
TGCAGTGCTAGAGTACTAGCGGGCAATGAGCAGTTCTTC
CSARVLAGNEQFF
>TRBV12-3/TRBV12-4|few|TRBJ2-7|TRBD1
TGTGCCAGCAGTTTAGACTGGGACAGCTCCGAGCAGTACTTC
CASSLDWDSSEQYF
>TRBV29-1|many|TRBJ1-2|.
TGCAGCGTTTCTTCGCTTTACATTGGGGGCTACACCTTC
CSVSSLYIGGYTF
>TRBV24-1|.|TRBJ2-7|TRBD2
TGTGCCACCAGTGATGGGGGGGACCCGTCCTACGAGCAGTACTTC
CATSDGGDPSYEQYF
>TRBV7-2|few|TRBJ2-3|TRBD2
TGTGCCAGCAGGGTTAGCGGGAGGGGGGTAGATACGCAGTATTTT
CASRVSGRGVDTQYF
>TRBV20-1|.|TRBJ2-7|TRBD2
TGCAGTGCTAGTAGCGGGAGGGAGCAGTACTTC
CSASSGREQYF
>TRBV20-1|.|TRBJ1-4|.
TGCAGTGTTAGCAGTGTGGGGGCTAATGAAAAACTGTTTTTT
CSVSSVGANEKLFF
>TRBV29-1|many|TRBJ2-1|TRBD1
TGCAGCGTTGAACGGGACAGGGTCACCGATGAGCAGTTCTTC
CSVERDRVTDEQFF
>TRBV5-1|few|TRBJ1-2|.
TGCGCCAGCAGCCCGGAGACAGCTAAGATCTATGGCTACACCTTC
CASSPETAKIYGYTF
>TRBV20-1|few|TRBJ2-5|.
TGCAGTGCTAGATGGGGGATTAGAGAAAAGACCCAGTACTTC
CSARWGIREKTQYF
>TRBV6-5|.|TRBJ1-1|.
TGTGCCAGCAGTTACGGTTCAAGGGGAGCTTTCTTT
CASSYGSRGAFF
>TRBV28|.|TRBJ2-1|TRBD1
TGTGCCAGCTTTTTTGCGGGACAGGGCGATGATGAGCAGTTCTTC
CASFFAGQGDDEQFF
>TRBV11-3|many|TRBJ2-7|.
TGTGCCAGCAGCTTAGATGCGTCAGGGAACTACGAGCAGTACTTC
CASSLDASGNYEQYF
>TRBV19|.|TRBJ1-1|.
TGTGCCAGTAGCAAACCACCTGCGAACACTGAAGCTTTCTTT
CASSKPPANTEAFF
>TRBV5-1|.|TRBJ2-7|.
TGCTCCAGCAGCTTAGGGGATCAGGGCGAGCAGTACTTC
CSSSLGDQGEQYF
>TRBV14|few|TRBJ2-5|.
TGTGCCAGCAGCCAAGATCGGGTGAGCGGGGAGACCCAGTACTTC
CASSQDRVSGETQYF
>TRBV7-2|.|TRBJ2-1|.
TGTGCCAGCAGCTTAGACAACTCAGCTGAGCAGTTCTTC
CASSLDNSAEQFF
>TRBV4-1|.|TRBJ2-3|TRBD1
TGCGCCAGCAGCCAGCAGGGGGCCCCTAGCACAGATACGCAGTATTTT
CASSQQGAPSTDTQYF
>TRBV5-1|.|TRBJ2-7|TRBD2
TGCGCCACCCGACTTACTAGCGGGGGGAACGAGCAGTACTTC
CATRLTSGGNEQYF
>TRBV28|few|TRBJ1-1|TRBD1
TGTGCCAGCGGACCGACCGGGACAGAGAACACTGAAGCTTTCTTT
CASGPTGTENTEAFF
>TRBV29-1|few|TRBJ1-5|TRBD1
TGCAGCGTTTCGACAGGGGGCTTCAATCAGCCCCAGCATTTT
CSVSTGGFNQPQHF
>TRBV28|few|TRBJ1-2|.
TGTGCCAGCAGTTCCCCGGGACTGCGCAAGGGGAACTATGGCTACACCTTC
CASSSPGLRKGNYGYTF